This entry is about one T cell receptor beta chain. What it binds is not known. This sample was included in a study of response to subunit inactivated influenza vaccine. The study's findings and limits: Few new T cells, the authors suggested, are recruited by each seasonal influenza vaccination.

TCRdb reanalysed the RT-PCR reads using MiXCR and keeps one entry per CDR3 protein. The sample shows around 850,000 distinct CDR3 sequences, 15% to 20% of them seen only once. V was trimmed by 0 bases and J by 6 bases, leaving 16 bases between them. The CDR3 loop spans 15 amino acids. Germline V gives CDR1 SGHRS, CDR2 YFSETQ. The rearrangement links TRBV5-1 to TRBJ2-7; D possibly corresponds to TRBD2 (6 bases). The receptor was isolated from a man aged 45 to 65 who received an inactivated influenza vaccine. The sample was PBMCs from blood, taken around 5 days after vaccination. The CDR3 is CASSLERLSGAEQYF. CDR3 DNA sequence: TGCGCCAGCAGCTTGGAAAGGCTATCGGGAGCCGAGCAGTACTTC.